This record concerns one T cell receptor (beta chain) sequence. J was trimmed by 3 bases and V by 5 bases; bases with no gene match: 5. Germline V CDR1 and CDR2: SNHLY, FYNNEI. This CDR3 is 15 amino acids long. This specimen belongs to a study of blood T cells in healthy people across ages. In the study overall: Every two T cells gave about one barcoded beta molecule via template switching.

The study isolated at least 6.5 million PBMCs from each sample. PCR was performed a second time for 7 to 11 cycles using a sample-barcoded 5' primer and a J-beta primer mix. Via MiXCR, TCRdb re-called the 5' RACE reads, giving one row per CDR3 protein. The table records roughly 2 million distinct CDR3 sequences, roughly 49% of them present only once. This TCR was sampled from a woman in her forties in good health. The specimen was blood. The chain employs TRBV2 and TRBJ1-5; 9 bases are a match to TRBD1. This CDR3 reads CASSNRGRINQPQHF. The CDR3 DNA reads TGTGCCAGCAGTAACAGGGGGCGGATCAATCAGCCCCAGCATTTT.